The 4 T cell receptor beta chains reported below all come from one sample, sequenced in a study of blood T cell repertoires in COVID-19. Sequenced by immunoSEQ multiplex PCR; TCRdb stores in-frame clones only, minus some. This table has just under 350,000 clones, 91% appearing once. The sample consisted of peripheral blood. The receptors come from a woman between 18 and 30 years old who had recovered from COVID-19.

V usage is TRBV4-2 and J usage is TRBJ1-3, with D possibly matching TRBD1 (6 bases). Trimming pared 0 bases from V and 2 bases from J, leaving 8 bases between. The V gene's germline CDR1 is LGHNA and CDR2 YNFKEQ. The CDR3 is made up of 15 amino acids. The CDR3 DNA is TGTGCCAGCAGCCAAGAACAGGGAACTGGAAACACCATATATTTT. Amino acid sequence: CASSQEQGTGNTIYF.

The chain combines TRBV2 with TRBJ2-3; perhaps TRBD1 as D (6 bases). Trimming took 8 bases from V and 5 from J, leaving 23 bases between them. Looked up from germline, CDR1 is SNHLY and CDR2 is FYNNEI. The CDR3 is made up of 16 amino acids. The CDR3, as DNA: TGTGCCAGCGGGGGCGAGGTGAGGCAGGTAGGAGATACGCAGTATTTT. Protein: CASGGEVRQVGDTQYF.

The chain employs TRBV10-3 and TRBJ1-2, with TRBD1 matching over 8 bases. Germline V gene lookup returns CDR1 ENHRY and CDR2 SYGVKD. V was clipped by 2 bases and J by 4 bases; unmatched bases: 6. The CDR3 consists of 15 residues. The CDR3 coding sequence is TGTGCCATCAGTGAGACGGACAGGGATCCCTATGGCTACACCTTC. Translating it yields CAISETDRDPYGYTF.

V is TRBV10-2 and J is TRBJ2-1, with 7 bases identical to TRBD1. The trim removed 7 bases at V and 4 bases at J, leaving 10 bases unmatched. The CDR3 consists of 15 residues. The V gene's germline CDR1 is WSHSY and CDR2 SAAADI. CDR3 DNA: TGCGCCAGCATAGAAGGGGGCACTATATACAATGAGCAGTTCTTC. Translating it yields CASIEGGTIYNEQFF.